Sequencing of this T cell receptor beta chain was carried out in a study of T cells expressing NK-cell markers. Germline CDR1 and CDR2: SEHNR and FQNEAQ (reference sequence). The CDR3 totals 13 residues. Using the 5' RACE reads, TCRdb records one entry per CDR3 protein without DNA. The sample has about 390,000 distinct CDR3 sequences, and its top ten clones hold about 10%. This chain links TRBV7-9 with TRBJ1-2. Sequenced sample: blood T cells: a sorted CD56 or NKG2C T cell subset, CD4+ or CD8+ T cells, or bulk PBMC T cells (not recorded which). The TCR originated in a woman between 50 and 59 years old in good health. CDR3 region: CASSLGPSYGYTF.